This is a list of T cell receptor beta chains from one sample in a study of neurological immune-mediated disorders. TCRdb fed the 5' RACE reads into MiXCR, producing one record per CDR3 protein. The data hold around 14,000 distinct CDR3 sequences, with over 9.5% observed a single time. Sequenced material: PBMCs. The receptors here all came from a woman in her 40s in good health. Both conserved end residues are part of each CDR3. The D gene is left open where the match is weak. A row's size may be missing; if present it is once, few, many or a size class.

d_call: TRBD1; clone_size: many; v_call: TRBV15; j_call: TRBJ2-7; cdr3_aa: CATSRGGQGTEQYF; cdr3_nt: TGTGCCACCAGCAGGGGAGGACAGGGTACCGAGCAGTACTTC
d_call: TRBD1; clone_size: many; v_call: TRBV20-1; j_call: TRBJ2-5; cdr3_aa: CSARAFRDREETQYF; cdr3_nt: TGCAGTGCTAGAGCCTTCCGGGACAGGGAAGAGACCCAGTACTTC
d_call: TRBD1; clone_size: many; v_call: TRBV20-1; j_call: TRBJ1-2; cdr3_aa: CSASRGQDGYTF; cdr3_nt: TGCAGTGCCTCAAGGGGGCAGGATGGCTACACCTTC
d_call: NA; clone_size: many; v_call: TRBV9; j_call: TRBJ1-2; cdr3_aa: CASSVVSSGRGYGYTF; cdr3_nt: TGTGCCAGCAGCGTAGTGTCTTCGGGAAGGGGCTATGGCTACACCTTC
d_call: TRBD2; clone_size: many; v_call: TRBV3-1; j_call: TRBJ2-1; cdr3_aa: CASSLRTSGGVFNEQFF; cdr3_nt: TGTGCCAGCAGCCTCAGGACTAGCGGGGGGGTTTTCAATGAGCAGTTCTTC
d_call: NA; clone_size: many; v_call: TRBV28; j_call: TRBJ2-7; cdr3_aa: CAIAGVPAYEQYF; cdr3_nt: TGTGCCATCGCAGGGGTGCCGGCCTACGAGCAGTACTTC
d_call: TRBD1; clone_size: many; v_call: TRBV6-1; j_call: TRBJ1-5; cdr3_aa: CASSVRQGGNQPQHF; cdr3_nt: TGTGCCAGCAGTGTACGACAGGGGGGCAATCAGCCCCAGCATTTT
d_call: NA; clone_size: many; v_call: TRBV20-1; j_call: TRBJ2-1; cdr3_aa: CSARDLGAGKQFF; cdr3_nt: TGCAGTGCTAGAGATCTCGGGGCGGGCAAGCAGTTCTTC
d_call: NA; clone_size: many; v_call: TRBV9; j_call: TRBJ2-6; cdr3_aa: CASSVDAGANVLTF; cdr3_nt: TGTGCCAGCAGCGTAGATGCCGGGGCCAACGTCCTGACTTTC
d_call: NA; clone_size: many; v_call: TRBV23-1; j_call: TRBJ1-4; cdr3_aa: CASTQQGWNEKLFF; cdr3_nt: TGCGCCAGCACTCAACAGGGTTGGAATGAAAAACTGTTTTTT
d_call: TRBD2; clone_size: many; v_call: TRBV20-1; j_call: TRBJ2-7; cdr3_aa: CSARDPRGWSGTSYEQYF; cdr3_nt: TGCAGTGCTAGAGATCCGAGGGGATGGAGCGGGACGTCCTACGAGCAGTACTTC
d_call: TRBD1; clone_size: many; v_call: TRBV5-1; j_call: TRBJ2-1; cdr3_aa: CASSGPVQGAVWNEQFF; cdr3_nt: TGCGCCAGCAGCGGGCCGGTCCAGGGGGCGGTTTGGAATGAGCAGTTCTTC
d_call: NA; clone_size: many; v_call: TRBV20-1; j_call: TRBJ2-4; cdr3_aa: CSARAGSGRGQKNIQYF; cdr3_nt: TGCAGTGCTAGAGCCGGGTCGGGGCGGGGCCAAAAAAACATTCAGTACTTC
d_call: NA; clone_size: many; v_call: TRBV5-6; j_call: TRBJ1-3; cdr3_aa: CASSLGSSGNTIYF; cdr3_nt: TGTGCCAGCAGCTTGGGATCCTCTGGAAACACCATATATTTT
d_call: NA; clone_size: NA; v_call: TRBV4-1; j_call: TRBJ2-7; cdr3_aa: CASSQVWGGSYEQYF; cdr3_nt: TGCGCCAGCAGCCAAGTATGGGGCGGAAGTTACGAGCAGTACTTC
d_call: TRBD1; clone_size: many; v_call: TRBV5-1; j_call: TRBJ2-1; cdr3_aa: CASSRPFSDRGGDEQFF; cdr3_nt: TGCGCCAGCAGCCGACCATTTTCCGACAGGGGAGGCGATGAGCAGTTCTTC
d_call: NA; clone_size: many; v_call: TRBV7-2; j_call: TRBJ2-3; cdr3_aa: CASSLPSRGGARDTQYF; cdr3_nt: TGTGCCAGCAGCCTACCAAGCAGGGGGGGGGCAAGAGATACGCAGTATTTT
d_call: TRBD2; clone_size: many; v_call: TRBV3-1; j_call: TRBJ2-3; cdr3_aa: CASSHASGVGTDTQYF; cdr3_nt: TGTGCCAGCAGCCATGCTAGCGGGGTAGGCACAGATACGCAGTATTTT